The clone carrying this TCR beta chain was observed at least ten times. Its antigen is still unknown. The sample comes from a study of spatial heterogeneity in lung cancer. Described time point: sample taken at primary tumor resection. One entry per CDR3 protein, called by TCRdb with MiXCR from the 5' RACE reads. The sample has about 100,000 distinct CDR3 sequences; 3.5% to 5% are singletons. Study-wide findings and caveats: Tumors with more nonsynonymous mutations had more expanded intratumoral alpha and beta TCRs.

V lost 3 bases and J lost 5, with 10 bases in between. Germline-derived CDR1 and CDR2 are DFQATT and SNEGSKA (reference sequence). The CDR3 has 12 amino acids. This chain links TRBV20-1 with TRBJ2-5; D unresolved. The sample consisted of lung tumor tissue, taken at surgery. This sequence was found in a male donor with early-stage non-small cell lung cancer. The CDR3, as DNA: TGCAGTGCTAGTCAGAGCTTCGAGACCCAGTACTTC. This translates into CSASQSFETQYF.